This TCR beta chain came from a study of blood T cell repertoires in COVID-19. Study information: Whether acute or convalescent, the COVID-19 samples came from the United States, Italy and Spain. The analysed material was cDNA or gDNA that came from T cells, B-cell-depleted T cells, or PBMCs.

Profiled with immunoSEQ multiplex PCR; TCRdb holds only in-frame clones, not every one. The data show 200,000 to 250,000 clones, about 86% seen once. Trimming removed 2 bases at V and 4 bases at J, with 11 bases between. This CDR3 spans 14 amino acids. CDR1 MGHRA and CDR2 YSYEKL come from the germline V gene. Recruited during active infection, patients (from Seattle) were subsequently followed longitudinally. The clonotype originates from a woman aged 50 to 65 with COVID-19, enrolled during active disease. The chain is built from TRBV4-1 and TRBJ2-5; D possibly corresponds to TRBD2 (6 bases). Specimen: peripheral blood. The CDR3 loop is CASSQILARETQYF. CDR3 sequence (DNA): TGCGCCAGCAGCCAAATACTAGCTAGAGAGACCCAGTACTTC.